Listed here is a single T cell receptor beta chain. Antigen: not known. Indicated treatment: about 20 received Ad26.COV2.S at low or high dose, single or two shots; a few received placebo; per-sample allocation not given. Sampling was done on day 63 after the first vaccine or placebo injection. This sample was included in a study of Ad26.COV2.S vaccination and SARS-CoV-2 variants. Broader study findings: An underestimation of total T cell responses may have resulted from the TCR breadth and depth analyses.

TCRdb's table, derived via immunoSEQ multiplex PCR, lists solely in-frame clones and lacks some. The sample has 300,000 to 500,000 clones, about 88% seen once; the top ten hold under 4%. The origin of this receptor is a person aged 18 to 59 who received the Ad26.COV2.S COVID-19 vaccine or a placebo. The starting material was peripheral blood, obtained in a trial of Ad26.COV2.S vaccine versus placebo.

CDR3 coding DNA: TGTGCCAGCATGGGGACAGGGCCCAATCAGCCCCAGCATTTT. As protein: CASMGTGPNQPQHF. The chain couples TRBV25-1 to TRBJ1-5, with 9 bases aligning to TRBD1. CDR3 length: 14 residues. The germline CDR1 and CDR2 sequences are MGHDK and SYGVNS. After removal of 7 bases from V and 3 bases from J, the junction contained 4 bases not matched to a gene.